The rows below give T cell receptor delta chains drawn from one sample of a study of gamma-delta chains in newborns, infants, children. TCRdb applied CATT to the reads for clone calling. Among more than 1,000 delta-chain clones listed, approximately 2.2% were seen once. The sample consisted of blood. The receptors come from a child in good health. The CDR3 runs from the conserved cysteine through the conserved F or W. Each record gives: D gene, V gene, clone size, J gene, CDR3 protein, CDR3 DNA. The D gene is left open where the match is weak. Clone size is stated in some rows and not others, as once, few, many or a class when expanded.

D gene: NA
V gene: TRDV2
clone size: large
J gene: TRDJ1
CDR3 protein: CACDTYPGGTDKLTF
CDR3 DNA: TGTGCCTGTGACACCTACCCCGGAGGCACCGATAAACTCACCTTT

D gene: TRDD3
V gene: TRDV1
clone size: few
J gene: TRDJ1
CDR3 protein: CALGELANVRGILGGDKLIF
CDR3 DNA: TGTGCTCTTGGGGAACTAGCTAATGTCCGGGGGATACTCGGGGGCGATAAACTCATCTTT

D gene: TRDD3
V gene: TRDV3
clone size: few
J gene: TRDJ1
CDR3 protein: CAFQPALLRWGIPGGDKLIF
CDR3 DNA: TGCGCCTTCCAGCCAGCCTTACTACGTTGGGGGATACCGGGAGGCGATAAACTCATCTTT

D gene: NA
V gene: TRDV3
clone size: medium-sized
J gene: TRDJ1
CDR3 protein: CAFRLATDKLIF
CDR3 DNA: TGTGCCTTCCGACTGGCCACCGATAAACTCATCTTT

D gene: NA
V gene: TRDV3
clone size: NA
J gene: TRDJ1
CDR3 protein: CAFRSASYEMRVLGGYTDKLIF
CDR3 DNA: TGTGCCTTTAGGTCGGCTTCCTACGAGATGAGAGTACTGGGGGGCTACACCGATAAACTCATCTTT

D gene: NA
V gene: TRDV2
clone size: large
J gene: TRDJ1
CDR3 protein: CACDALTEGGNTDKLIF
CDR3 DNA: TGTGCCTGTGACGCCCTTACAGAGGGGGGAAACACCGATAAACTCATCTTT

D gene: NA
V gene: TRDV2
clone size: NA
J gene: TRDJ3
CDR3 protein: CACDTVYDSSWDARRMFF
CDR3 DNA: TGTGCCTGTGACACCGTTTATGATTCCTCCTGGGACGCCCGACGGATGTTTTTC

D gene: TRDD3
V gene: TRDV3
clone size: NA
J gene: TRDJ1
CDR3 protein: CAFLFRIQNWGIRTDKLIF
CDR3 DNA: TGTGCCTTTTTATTCCGGATACAGAACTGGGGGATACGAACCGATAAACTCATCTTT

D gene: NA
V gene: TRDV2
clone size: large
J gene: TRDJ3
CDR3 protein: CACVGVDSWDTRQMFF
CDR3 DNA: TGTGCCTGTGTAGGGGTCGACTCCTGGGACACCCGACAGATGTTTTTC

D gene: TRDD3
V gene: TRDV2
clone size: NA
J gene: TRDJ1
CDR3 protein: CACDAILAEGYAEPRTACTDKLIF
CDR3 DNA: TGTGCCTGTGACGCTATCCTTGCGGAGGGATACGCTGAACCCCGTACGGCGTGCACCGATAAACTCATCTTT

D gene: NA
V gene: TRDV2
clone size: large
J gene: TRDJ1
CDR3 protein: CACDTVGAYTDKLIF
CDR3 DNA: TGTGCCTGTGACACCGTCGGAGCGTACACCGATAAACTCATCTTT

D gene: TRDD3
V gene: TRDV2
clone size: large
J gene: TRDJ1
CDR3 protein: CACDKLGDVSDKLIF
CDR3 DNA: TGTGCCTGTGACAAACTGGGGGATGTTTCCGATAAACTCATCTTT

D gene: TRDD3
V gene: TRDV2
clone size: NA
J gene: TRDJ3
CDR3 protein: CACDTRVLGAYSWDTRQMFF
CDR3 DNA: TGTGCCTGTGACACGAGGGTTCTGGGGGCCTACTCCTGGGACACCCGACAGATGTTTTTC

D gene: NA
V gene: TRDV2
clone size: hyperexpanded
J gene: TRDJ1
CDR3 protein: CACDPPYITDKLIF
CDR3 DNA: TGTGCCTGTGACCCTCCATACATAACCGATAAACTCATCTTT

D gene: TRDD3
V gene: TRDV1
clone size: NA
J gene: TRDJ1
CDR3 protein: CALGRRSTGDTDKPIF
CDR3 DNA: TGTGCTCTTGGGAGGAGGTCTACTGGGGACACCGATAAGCCCATCTTT

D gene: TRDD3
V gene: TRDV1
clone size: NA
J gene: TRDJ1
CDR3 protein: CALGETFSHQYWGIRFRGGDKLIF
CDR3 DNA: TGTGCTCTTGGGGAGACCTTCTCTCACCAGTACTGGGGGATACGCTTTAGAGGCGGCGATAAACTCATCTTT

D gene: NA
V gene: TRDV1
clone size: large
J gene: TRDJ1
CDR3 protein: CALGKGDLPFWGGRRSYTDKLIF
CDR3 DNA: TGTGCTCTTGGGAAAGGCGACCTTCCCTTCTGGGGTGGGCGAAGATCGTACACCGATAAACTCATCTTT

D gene: NA
V gene: TRDV2
clone size: NA
J gene: TRDJ1
CDR3 protein: CACDSIGSKADKPIF
CDR3 DNA: TGTGCCTGTGACTCTATCGGATCAAAGGCCGATAAACCCATCTTT

D gene: NA
V gene: TRDV1
clone size: medium-sized
J gene: TRDJ1
CDR3 protein: CALGLQPPSYTGIAGGDKLIF
CDR3 DNA: TGTGCTCTTGGTCTCCAACCCCCATCCTACACTGGGATTGCGGGAGGCGATAAACTCATCTTT

D gene: TRDD3
V gene: TRDV3
clone size: medium-sized
J gene: TRDJ1
CDR3 protein: CAFQPALLRWGIPGGDKLIF
CDR3 DNA: TGTGCCTTCCAGCCAGCCTTACTACGTTGGGGGATACCGGGAGGCGATAAACTCATCTTT

D gene: NA
V gene: TRDV1
clone size: NA
J gene: TRDJ1
CDR3 protein: CALGEEISWGHFKLIF
CDR3 DNA: TGTGCTCTTGGGGAAGAGATCAGTTGGGGGCATTTTAAACTCATCTTT

D gene: TRDD3
V gene: TRDV2
clone size: large
J gene: TRDJ1
CDR3 protein: CACDPVLGDQPPLYTDKLIF
CDR3 DNA: TGTGCCTGTGATCCCGTACTGGGGGACCAGCCTCCACTTTACACCGATAAACTCATCTTT

D gene: TRDD3
V gene: TRDV2
clone size: medium-sized
J gene: TRDJ1
CDR3 protein: CACETRRDWGRKYTDKLIF
CDR3 DNA: TGTGCCTGTGAGACGCGCAGAGACTGGGGACGGAAGTACACCGATAAACTCATCTTT

D gene: TRDD3
V gene: TRDV2
clone size: NA
J gene: TRDJ3
CDR3 protein: CACDTTGGSSSWDTRQMFF
CDR3 DNA: TGTGCCTGTGACACGACTGGGGGATCCAGCTCCTGGGACACCCGACAGATGTTTTTC

D gene: TRDD3
V gene: TRDV2
clone size: large
J gene: TRDJ1
CDR3 protein: CACDGILGDTPSYTDKLIF
CDR3 DNA: TGTGCCTGTGACGGCATACTGGGGGATACTCCCTCTTACACCGATAAACTCATCTTT

D gene: NA
V gene: TRDV1
clone size: large
J gene: TRDJ1
CDR3 protein: CALGDFTGYTDKLIF
CDR3 DNA: TGTGCTCTTGGGGATTTTACTGGTTACACCGATAAACTCATCTTT

D gene: TRDD3
V gene: TRDV2
clone size: large
J gene: TRDJ1
CDR3 protein: CACDTLSSGTGGPEYTDKLIF
CDR3 DNA: TGTGCCTGTGACACGTTGTCTTCGGGGACTGGGGGTCCAGAGTACACCGATAAACTCATCTTT

D gene: NA
V gene: TRDV2
clone size: NA
J gene: TRDJ1
CDR3 protein: CAYDTVVGGDDKLIF
CDR3 DNA: TGTGCCTATGACACCGTGGTGGGGGGCGACGATAAACTCATCTTT

D gene: TRDD3
V gene: TRDV2
clone size: few
J gene: TRDJ1
CDR3 protein: CACDTLLGDTQYTDKLIF
CDR3 DNA: TGTGCCTGTGACACCCTACTGGGGGATACGCAGTACACCGATAAACTCATCTTT

D gene: TRDD3
V gene: TRDV1
clone size: medium-sized
J gene: TRDJ1
CDR3 protein: CALGEFSSSYWGEKLIF
CDR3 DNA: TGTGCTCTTGGGGAATTTTCCTCCTCGTACTGGGGGGAAAAACTCATCTTT

D gene: TRDD3
V gene: TRDV2
clone size: large
J gene: TRDJ1
CDR3 protein: CACDGLGDGGGTDKLIF
CDR3 DNA: TGTGCCTGTGACGGACTGGGGGATGGGGGGGGCACCGATAAACTCATCTTT

D gene: TRDD3
V gene: TRDV1
clone size: medium-sized
J gene: TRDJ1
CDR3 protein: CALGEFPGKPYWGIRTDKLIF
CDR3 DNA: TGTGCTCTTGGGGAATTCCCCGGCAAACCTTACTGGGGGATACGGACCGATAAACTCATCTTT

D gene: TRDD3
V gene: TRDV2
clone size: NA
J gene: TRDJ1
CDR3 protein: CACDTSGGSGDYTDKLIF
CDR3 DNA: TGTGCCTGTGACACGTCCGGGGGATCAGGGGATTACACCGATAAACTCATCTTT

D gene: TRDD3
V gene: TRDV2
clone size: large
J gene: TRDJ3
CDR3 protein: CACDTGWGNSWDTRQMFF
CDR3 DNA: TGTGCCTGTGACACCGGCTGGGGGAACTCCTGGGACACCCGACAGATGTTTTTC

D gene: TRDD3
V gene: TRDV2
clone size: large
J gene: TRDJ1
CDR3 protein: CACDEVLGDTRYTDKLIF
CDR3 DNA: TGTGCCTGTGACGAGGTACTGGGGGATACGCGGTACACCGATAAACTCATCTTT

D gene: TRDD3
V gene: TRDV2
clone size: NA
J gene: TRDJ1
CDR3 protein: CACDAVGMGDFKLADKLIF
CDR3 DNA: TGTGCCTGTGACGCCGTCGGGATGGGGGATTTCAAGTTGGCCGATAAACTCATCTTT

D gene: NA
V gene: TRDV2
clone size: large
J gene: TRDJ1
CDR3 protein: CACDRLGYLDKLIF
CDR3 DNA: TGTGCCTGTGACCGGTTGGGATATTTGGATAAACTCATCTTT

D gene: NA
V gene: TRDV1
clone size: few
J gene: TRDJ1
CDR3 protein: CAPGSFLVGVVDKLIF
CDR3 DNA: TGTGCTCCTGGATCGTTCCTAGTGGGGGTGGTCGATAAACTCATCTTT

D gene: TRDD3
V gene: TRDV3
clone size: NA
J gene: TRDJ2
CDR3 protein: CAFPYYSFLRVRLGDTSLTAQLFF
CDR3 DNA: TGTGCCTTTCCGTACTACTCCTTCCTTCGCGTCAGACTGGGGGATACATCCCTGACAGCACAACTCTTCTTT

D gene: TRDD3
V gene: TRDV2
clone size: NA
J gene: TRDJ1
CDR3 protein: CACDTVKSGGSSLYTGKLIF
CDR3 DNA: TGTGCCTGTGACACCGTCAAATCTGGGGGATCCTCGCTATACACCGGTAAACTCATCTTT

D gene: TRDD3
V gene: TRDV2
clone size: NA
J gene: TRDJ1
CDR3 protein: CACDYGGCAGYTDKLIF
CDR3 DNA: TGTGCCTGTGACTATGGGGGATGCGCTGGGTACACCGATAAACTCATCTTT

D gene: TRDD3
V gene: TRDV2
clone size: large
J gene: TRDJ3
CDR3 protein: CACDTLKRLGDTFSWDTRQMFF
CDR3 DNA: TGTGCCTGTGACACCCTAAAGAGACTGGGGGACACGTTCTCCTGGGACACCCGACAGATGTTTTTC

D gene: TRDD3
V gene: TRDV1
clone size: large
J gene: TRDJ1
CDR3 protein: CALGDPRWPSYYLGDTGTDKLIF
CDR3 DNA: TGTGCTCTTGGGGACCCCAGATGGCCTTCCTATTACCTGGGGGATACTGGCACCGATAAACTCATCTTT

D gene: NA
V gene: TRDV1
clone size: large
J gene: TRDJ1
CDR3 protein: CALGFLRGGPRTDKLIF
CDR3 DNA: TGTGCTCTTGGTTTCCTACGTGGGGGGCCTCGCACCGATAAACTCATCTTT

D gene: TRDD3
V gene: TRDV3
clone size: large
J gene: TRDJ1
CDR3 protein: CAFSIPFSTAVLGDILYTDKLIF
CDR3 DNA: TGTGCCTTTAGTATCCCCTTCTCCACGGCGGTACTGGGGGATATCTTGTACACCGATAAACTCATCTTT

D gene: TRDD3
V gene: TRDV2
clone size: large
J gene: TRDJ1
CDR3 protein: CACDTVALLGDPHNTDKLIF
CDR3 DNA: TGTGCCTGTGACACGGTCGCCTTACTGGGGGACCCCCATAACACCGATAAACTCATCTTT

D gene: TRDD3
V gene: TRDV2
clone size: large
J gene: TRDJ1
CDR3 protein: CACDPLGDYTDKLIF
CDR3 DNA: TGTGCCTGTGATCCACTGGGGGACTACACCGATAAACTCATCTTT

D gene: TRDD3
V gene: TRDV2
clone size: medium-sized
J gene: TRDJ1
CDR3 protein: CACDGLLGDTHTDKLIF
CDR3 DNA: TGTGCCTGTGACGGCTTACTGGGGGATACCCACACCGATAAACTCATCTTT

D gene: TRDD3
V gene: TRDV2
clone size: large
J gene: TRDJ1
CDR3 protein: CACDTVGVGDTLYTDKLIF
CDR3 DNA: TGTGCCTGTGACACCGTTGGGGTGGGGGATACGCTGTACACCGATAAACTCATCTTT

D gene: TRDD3
V gene: TRDV2
clone size: large
J gene: TRDJ1
CDR3 protein: CACDLLGDPYTDKLIF
CDR3 DNA: TGTGCCTGTGACTTACTGGGGGATCCCTACACCGATAAACTCATCTTT

D gene: TRDD3
V gene: TRDV1
clone size: large
J gene: TRDJ1
CDR3 protein: CALGEKVRPWGIRGGDKLIF
CDR3 DNA: TGTGCTCTTGGGGAAAAGGTCCGTCCCTGGGGGATACGAGGCGGCGATAAACTCATCTTT